The clone carrying this TCR beta chain was seen more than once but under ten times. With 0 bases clipped from V and 4 bases from J, the junction kept 1 base outside the gene matches. Germline V CDR1 and CDR2: SGHTA, FQGNSA. This CDR3 comprises 16 residues. This sample is part of a study of blood T cell repertoires in COVID-19. Study-wide context: Samples of COVID-19 (acute and convalescent) were obtained from the United States, Italy and Spain. PBMCs, B-cell-depleted T cells, or T cells provided the cDNA or gDNA that made up the material.

The authors' processing: From reference gene primer amplification, estimates of nucleated cell counts were derived. Produced via immunoSEQ multiplex PCR; TCRdb's table is partial and in-frame only. Clone size and V and J calls were adopted from that table, with D and trimming inferred from the DNA. Of more than 65,000 clones in the sample, more than 80% were seen once. Material for sequencing was peripheral blood. This TCR came from a man aged 80 or over with acute or convalescent COVID-19. The chain combines TRBV7-2 with TRBJ2-1; 12 bases are a match to TRBD2. Here the CDR3 DNA reads TGTGCCAGCAGCTTAGCGGGACTAGCGGGTTACAATGAGCAGTTCTTC. It is translated as CASSLAGLAGYNEQFF. Combining the CDR3 with reference TRBV7-2 and TRBJ2-1 gives the whole variable domain GAGVSQSPSNKVTEKGKDVELRCDPISGHTALYWYRQSLGQGLEFLIYFQGNSAPDKSGLPSDRFSAERTGGSVSTLTIQRTQQEDSAVYLCASSLAGLAGYNEQFFGPGTRLTVL.